These 5 T cell receptor beta chains came from one sample sequenced in a study of CD8+CD57+ T cells in acquired aplastic anemia. The study profiled TCR beta VDJ and CDR3 using genomic DNA as template. A single record per CDR3 protein comes from TCRdb applying MiXCR to the reads. In the table there are some 290,000 distinct CDR3 sequences, roughly 50% of which are singletons. Specimen: sorted CD4+, CD8+, or CD8+CD57+ T cells (not recorded which) from PBMCs. These receptors were collected from a human donor with severe aplastic anemia or a healthy control (not recorded which).

In DNA form, the CDR3 reads TGTGCCAGCAGCTTAATTTTCGGACTCCCGGGGGAAGGAGAGACCCAGTACTTC. Amino acids: CASSLIFGLPGEGETQYF. The chain joins TRBV7-9 to TRBJ2-5; D might be TRBD2 (6 bases). Germline V CDR1 and CDR2: SEHNR, FQNEAQ (reference sequence). V lost 2 bases and J lost 4, with 23 bases in between. The CDR3 contains 18 residues.

The rearrangement joins TRBV2 to TRBJ2-7; D may be TRBD2 (7 bases). The CDR3 loop spans 15 amino acids. V lost 3 bases to trimming and J lost 5 bases, with 17 bases between them. Looked up from germline, CDR1 is SNHLY and CDR2 is FYNNEI. CDR3 residues: CASSDAGASWDEQYF. CDR3 sequence (DNA): TGTGCCAGCAGTGATGCGGGGGCCTCCTGGGACGAGCAGTACTTC.

The V gene is TRBV19, the J gene TRBJ2-7, with a possible D match to TRBD1 (5 bases). CDR1 is LNHDA and CDR2 is SQIVND in the germline V gene (reference sequence). V gave up 1 base and J gave up 3 bases, with 19 bases separating them. The CDR3 loop spans 17 amino acids. Here the CDR3 DNA reads TGTGCCAGTAGTATAGGGACAACAGATCGCGGTGGCTACGAGCAGTACTTC. Translated: CASSIGTTDRGGYEQYF.

The rearrangement uses TRBV10-3 and TRBJ1-1, with D possibly being TRBD1 (5 bases). CDR1 is ENHRY, CDR2 SYGVKD, per germline. V lost 4 bases and J lost 4, with 13 bases in between. The CDR3 runs to 14 residues. The CDR3 loop is CAISGTDRLTEAFF. DNA of the CDR3: TGTGCCATCAGTGGTACCGACAGACTCACTGAAGCTTTCTTT.

A remark on this clonotype: The CDR3 does not end in the conserved phenylalanine or tryptophan, so this is likely a read error. J is TRBJ2-7 and V is TRBV20-1; D tentatively reads TRBD1 or TRBD2 (5 bases each). This CDR3 comprises 17 residues. CDR1 and CDR2 (germline): DFQATT, SNEGSKA (reference sequence). CDR3 coding DNA: TGCAGCGCTAGCCCCCAGCGACAGCGAACCTATGACTACGAGCAGTACTCC. Translated: CSASPQRQRTYDYEQYS.